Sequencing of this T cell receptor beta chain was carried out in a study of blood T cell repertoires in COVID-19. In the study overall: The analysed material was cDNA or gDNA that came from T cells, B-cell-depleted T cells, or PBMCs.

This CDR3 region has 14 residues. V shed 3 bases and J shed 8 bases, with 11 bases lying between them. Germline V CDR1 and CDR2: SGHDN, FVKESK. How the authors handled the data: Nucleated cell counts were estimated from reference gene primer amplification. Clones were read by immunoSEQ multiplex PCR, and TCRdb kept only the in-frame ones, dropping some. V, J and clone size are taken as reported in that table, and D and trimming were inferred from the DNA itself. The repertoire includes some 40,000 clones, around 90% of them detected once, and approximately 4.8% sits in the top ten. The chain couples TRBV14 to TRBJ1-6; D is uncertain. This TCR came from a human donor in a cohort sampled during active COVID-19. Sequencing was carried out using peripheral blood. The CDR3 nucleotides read TGTGCCAGCAGCCACCCGCGGAGGGATTCACCCCTCCACTTT. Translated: CASSHPRRDSPLHF.